The 14 T cell receptor beta chains below all came from one sample that was sequenced in a study of T cells expressing NK-cell markers (dated by TCRdb to the early 2020s). The library came from 5' RACE. Sequencing took place on an Illumina HiSeq 2000. TCRdb reprocessed the reads; each CDR3 protein sequence makes one entry, and DNA is unavailable. This sample's records show about 380,000 distinct CDR3 sequences. The top ten clones comprise roughly 5.5% of the sample. Sequencing used blood T cells: a sorted CD56 or NKG2C T cell subset, CD4+ or CD8+ T cells, or bulk PBMC T cells (not recorded which). The source of these receptors is a man between 18 and 69 years old in good health.

The chain recombines TRBV20-1 with TRBJ2-1; as DNA is missing, the TRBD1 call by TCRdb cannot be tested. CDR3 length: 14 amino acids. The germline V gene has CDR1 DFQATT and CDR2 SNEGSKA (reference sequence). CDR3: CSASGRGIYNEQFF.

This rearrangement joins TRBV5-4 to TRBJ1-2; TCRdb reports TRBD1, a call that lacks DNA to check it against. The CDR3 consists of 13 residues. CDR1 is SGHNT and CDR2 is YYREEE in the germline V gene (reference sequence). This CDR3 is CASSRTLQGADTF.

The chain combines TRBV19 with TRBJ1-5; with no DNA, the TCRdb D assignment of TRBD1 cannot be verified. The CDR3 spans 15 residues. Germline V gene data show CDR1 as LNHDA and CDR2 as SQIVND (reference sequence). The CDR3: CASSINRDSNQPQHF.

The gene calls are TRBV3-1 and TRBJ1-2; TCRdb indicates TRBD1, and absent DNA this call remains unverified. Per the germline V gene, CDR1 is LGHDT and CDR2 is YNNKEL (reference sequence). This CDR3 comprises 14 residues. The CDR3 spells CASSQDYDSYGYTF.

This chain connects TRBV12-3 or TRBV12-4 to TRBJ1-5; there is no DNA to check the TCRdb D call of TRBD1. CDR3 length: 16 residues. The CDR3 region is CASRRTGGGGNQPQHF.

The chain is built from TRBV7-9 and TRBJ2-3; as DNA is missing, the TRBD2 call by TCRdb cannot be tested. This CDR3 is built from 16 residues. CDR1 SEHNR and CDR2 FQNEAQ come from the germline V gene (reference sequence). CDR3 loop: CASSLVRASSTDTQYF.

J is TRBJ2-3 and V is TRBV6-2 or TRBV6-3; TCRdb designates TRBD1, a call that cannot be tested without DNA. This CDR3 spans 14 amino acids. Per germline, CDR1 MNHEY and CDR2 SVGEGT. The CDR3 here is CASNTGGWADTQYF.

This sequence joins TRBV10-3 and TRBJ2-1; TCRdb picks TRBD1, but there is no DNA to check that call. Germline-derived CDR1 and CDR2 are ENHRY and SYGVKD. CDR3 length: 15 amino acids. CDR3: CAISEGGGGRNEQFF.

The chain uses TRBV3-1 and TRBJ2-1; TCRdb picks TRBD1, but there is no DNA to check that call. Germline loops: CDR1 LGHDT, CDR2 YNNKEL (reference sequence). The CDR3 length is 17 residues. CDR3: CASSQVPLGVDYNEQFF.

The chain employs TRBV7-8 and TRBJ1-6. Germline-derived CDR1 and CDR2 are SGHVS and FQNEAQ. The length of the CDR3 is 14 residues. CDR3 protein: CASSPRPKDSPLHF.

The chain links TRBV4-1 to TRBJ2-2; TCRdb's assignment of TRBD1 cannot be checked, as there is no DNA. Germline-derived CDR1 and CDR2 are MGHRA and YSYEKL. This CDR3 comprises 17 residues. The chain's CDR3 is CASSQEGTGRLTGELFF.

The J gene is TRBJ2-2, the V gene TRBV25-1. The CDR3 extends over 12 amino acids. From germline, CDR1 is MGHDK and CDR2 SYGVNS. The CDR3 reads CASREEPGELFF.

This chain uses TRBV7-8 with TRBJ2-7; TCRdb names TRBD1, which stays unverified in the absence of DNA. The germline gives CDR1 SGHVS, CDR2 FQNEAQ. This CDR3 contains 13 residues. CDR3 amino acids: CASSLGGTDEQYF. The full variable domain, in which reference TRBV7-8 and TRBJ2-7 provide the parts outside the CDR3, is GAGVSQSPRYKVAKRGQDVALRCDPISGHVSLFWYQQALGQGPEFLTYFQNEAQLDKSGLPSDRFFAERPEGSVSTLKIQRTQQEDSAVYLCASSLGGTDEQYFGPGTRLTVT.

The chain has TRBV12-3 or TRBV12-4 and TRBJ1-3. The CDR3 totals 16 residues. CDR3: CASSLARSFSGNTIYF.